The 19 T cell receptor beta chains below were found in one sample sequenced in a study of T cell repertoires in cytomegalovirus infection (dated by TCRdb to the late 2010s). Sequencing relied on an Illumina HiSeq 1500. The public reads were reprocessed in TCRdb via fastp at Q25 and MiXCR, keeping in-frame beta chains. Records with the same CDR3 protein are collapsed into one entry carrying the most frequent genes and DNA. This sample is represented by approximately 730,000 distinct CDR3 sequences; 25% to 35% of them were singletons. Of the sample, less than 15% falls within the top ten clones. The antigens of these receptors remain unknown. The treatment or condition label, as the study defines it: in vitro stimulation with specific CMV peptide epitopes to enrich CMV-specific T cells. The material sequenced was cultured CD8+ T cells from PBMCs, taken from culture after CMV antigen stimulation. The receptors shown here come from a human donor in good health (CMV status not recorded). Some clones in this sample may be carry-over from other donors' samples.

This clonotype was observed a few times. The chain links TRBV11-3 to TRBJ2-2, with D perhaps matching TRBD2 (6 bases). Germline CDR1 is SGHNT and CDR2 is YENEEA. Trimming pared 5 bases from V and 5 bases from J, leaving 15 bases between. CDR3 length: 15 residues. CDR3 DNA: TGTGCCAGCAGCGCTCGAGGAGGGCTAACCGGGGAGCTGTTTTTT. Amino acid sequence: CASSARGGLTGELFF. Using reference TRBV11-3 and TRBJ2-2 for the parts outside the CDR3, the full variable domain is EAGVVQSPRYKIIEKKQPVAFWCNPISGHNTLYWYLQNLGQGPELLIRYENEEAVDDSQLPKDRFSAERLKGVDSTLKIQPAELGDSAVYLCASSARGGLTGELFFGEGSRLTVL.

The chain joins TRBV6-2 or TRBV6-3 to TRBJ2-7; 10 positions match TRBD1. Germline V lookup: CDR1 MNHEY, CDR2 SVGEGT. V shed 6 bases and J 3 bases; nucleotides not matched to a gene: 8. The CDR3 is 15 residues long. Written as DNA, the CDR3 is TGTGCCAGCAGACCCTCCGGGACAGGGGACTACGAGCAGTACGTC. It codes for CASRPSGTGDYEQYV.

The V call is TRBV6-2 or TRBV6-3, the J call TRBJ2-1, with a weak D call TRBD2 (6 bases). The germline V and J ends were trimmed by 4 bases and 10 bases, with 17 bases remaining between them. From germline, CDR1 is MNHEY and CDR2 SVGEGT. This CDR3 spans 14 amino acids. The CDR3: CASSLPRERDEQFF. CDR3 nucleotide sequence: TGTGCCAGCAGTTTGCCCCGGGAGAGGGACGAGCAGTTCTTC.

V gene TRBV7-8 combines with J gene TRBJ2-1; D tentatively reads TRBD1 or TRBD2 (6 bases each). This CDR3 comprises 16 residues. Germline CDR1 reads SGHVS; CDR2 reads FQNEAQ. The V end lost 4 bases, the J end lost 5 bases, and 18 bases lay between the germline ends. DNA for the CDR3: TGTGCCAGCAGCTACTACGGGGGTGGGACAAACAATGAGCAGTTCTTC. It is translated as CASSYYGGGTNNEQFF.

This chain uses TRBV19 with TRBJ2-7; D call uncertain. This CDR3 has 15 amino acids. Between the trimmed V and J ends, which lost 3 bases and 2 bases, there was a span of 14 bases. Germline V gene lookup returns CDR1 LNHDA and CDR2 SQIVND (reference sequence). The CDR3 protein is CASSIFGKGAYEQYV. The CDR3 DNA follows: TGTGCCAGTAGTATTTTTGGGAAAGGAGCCTACGAGCAGTACGTC.

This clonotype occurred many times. CDR3 sequence: CASSVKDPRVGNQPQHF. DNA for the CDR3: TGTGCCAGCAGTGTGAAGGACCCAAGGGTAGGGAATCAGCCCCAGCATTTT. The chain carries TRBV6-1 and TRBJ1-5; D call uncertain. The V gene lost 4 bases and the J gene lost 4 bases, with 20 bases spanning the gap. Germline values: CDR1 MNHNS, CDR2 SASEGT. This CDR3 region has 17 residues.

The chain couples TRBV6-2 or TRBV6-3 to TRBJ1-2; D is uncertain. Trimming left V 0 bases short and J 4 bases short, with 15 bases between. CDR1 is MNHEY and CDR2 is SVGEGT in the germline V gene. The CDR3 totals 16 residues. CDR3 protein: CASSYSIRERLYGYTF. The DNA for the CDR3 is TGTGCCAGCAGTTACTCGATACGAGAACGGCTCTATGGCTACACCTTC.

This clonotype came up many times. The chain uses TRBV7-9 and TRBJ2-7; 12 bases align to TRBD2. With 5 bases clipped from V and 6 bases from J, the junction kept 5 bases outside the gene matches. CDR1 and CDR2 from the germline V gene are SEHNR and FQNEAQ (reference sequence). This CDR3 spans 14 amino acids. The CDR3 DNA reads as TGTGCCAGCAGCGCCCCGGGACTAGCGGGCGAGCAGTACTTC. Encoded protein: CASSAPGLAGEQYF.

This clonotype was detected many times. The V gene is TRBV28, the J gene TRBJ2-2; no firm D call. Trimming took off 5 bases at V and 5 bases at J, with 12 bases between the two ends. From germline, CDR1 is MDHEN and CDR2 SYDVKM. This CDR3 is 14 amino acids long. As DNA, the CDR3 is TGTGCCAGCAGTCCCCACAGAACGACCGGGGAGCTGTTTTTT. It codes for CASSPHRTTGELFF. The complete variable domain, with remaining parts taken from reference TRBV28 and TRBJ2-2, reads DVKVTQSSRYLVKRTGEKVFLECVQDMDHENMFWYRQDPGLGLRLIYFSYDVKMKEKGDIPEGYSVSREKKERFSLILESASTNQTSMYLCASSPHRTTGELFFGEGSRLTVL.

This chain's CDR3 is CSARWRGGYEQYF. CDR3 nucleotides: TGCAGTGCTAGATGGCGGGGGGGATACGAGCAGTACTTC. The chain has TRBV20-1 and TRBJ2-7; 9 bases fit TRBD2. CDR3 length equals 13 residues. Per germline, CDR1 DFQATT and CDR2 SNEGSKA (reference sequence). V gave up 2 bases and J gave up 4 bases; unmatched junction bases: 3.

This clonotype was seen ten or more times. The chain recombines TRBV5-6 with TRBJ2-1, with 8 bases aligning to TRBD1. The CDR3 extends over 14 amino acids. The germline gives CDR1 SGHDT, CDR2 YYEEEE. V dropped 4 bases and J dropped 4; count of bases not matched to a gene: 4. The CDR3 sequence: CASSPWTGYNEQFF. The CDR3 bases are TGTGCCAGCAGCCCCTGGACAGGGTACAATGAGCAGTTCTTC. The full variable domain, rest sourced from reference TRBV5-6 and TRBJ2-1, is DAGVTQSPTHLIKTRGQQVTLRCSPKSGHDTVSWYQQALGQGPQFIFQYYEEEERQRGNFPDRFSGHQFPNYSSELNVNALLLGDSALYLCASSPWTGYNEQFFGPGTRLTVL.

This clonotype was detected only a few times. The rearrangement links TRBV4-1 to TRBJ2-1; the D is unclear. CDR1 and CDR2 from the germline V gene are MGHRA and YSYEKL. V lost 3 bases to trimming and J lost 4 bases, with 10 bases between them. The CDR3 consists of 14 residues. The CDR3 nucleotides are TGCGCCAGCAGCCAGGTGACGGATTACAATGAGCAGTTCTTC. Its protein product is CASSQVTDYNEQFF.

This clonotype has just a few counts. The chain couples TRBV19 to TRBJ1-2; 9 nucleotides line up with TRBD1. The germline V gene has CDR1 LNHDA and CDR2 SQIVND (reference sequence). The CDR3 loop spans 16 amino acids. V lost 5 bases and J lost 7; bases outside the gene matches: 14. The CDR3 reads CASSLWDRAYLTGYTF. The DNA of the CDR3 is TGTGCCAGTAGTCTCTGGGACAGGGCCTATCTAACTGGCTACACCTTC.

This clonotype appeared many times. The CDR3 DNA reads TGTGCCAGCAGCCCCGGGACAGGGGGTAACTATGGCTACACCTTC. Its translation: CASSPGTGGNYGYTF. The chain is built from TRBV7-9 and TRBJ1-2, with 11 bases matching TRBD1. The CDR3 extends over 15 amino acids. V lost 5 bases and J lost 1; bases outside the gene matches: 3. CDR1 is SEHNR, CDR2 FQNEAQ, per germline (reference sequence).

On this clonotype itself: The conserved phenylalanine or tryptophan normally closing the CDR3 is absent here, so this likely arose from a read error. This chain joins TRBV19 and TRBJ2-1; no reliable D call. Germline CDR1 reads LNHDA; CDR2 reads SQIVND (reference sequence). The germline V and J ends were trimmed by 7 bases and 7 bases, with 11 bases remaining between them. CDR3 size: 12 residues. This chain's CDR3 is CASTRGANEQFS. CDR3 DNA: TGTGCCAGTACTCGAGGAGCGAATGAGCAGTTCTCC.

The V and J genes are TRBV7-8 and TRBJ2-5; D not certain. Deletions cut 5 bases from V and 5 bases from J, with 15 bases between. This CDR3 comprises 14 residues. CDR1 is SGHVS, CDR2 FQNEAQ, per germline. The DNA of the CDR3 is TGTGCCAGCAGCCTAACAAGTTTTAGGGAGACCCAGTACTTC. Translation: CASSLTSFRETQYF.

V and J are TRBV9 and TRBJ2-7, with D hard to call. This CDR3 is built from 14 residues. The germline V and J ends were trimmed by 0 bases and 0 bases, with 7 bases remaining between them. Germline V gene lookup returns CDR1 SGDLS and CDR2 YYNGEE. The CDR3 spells CASSVGPSSYEQYV. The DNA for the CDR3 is TGTGCCAGCAGCGTAGGACCGAGCTCCTACGAGCAGTACGTC.

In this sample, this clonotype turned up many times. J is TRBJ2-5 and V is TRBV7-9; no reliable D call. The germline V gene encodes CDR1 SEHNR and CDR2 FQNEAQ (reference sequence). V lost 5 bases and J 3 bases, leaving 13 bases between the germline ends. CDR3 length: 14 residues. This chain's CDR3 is CASSPPSSKETQYF. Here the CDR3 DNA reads TGTGCCAGCAGCCCGCCTTCTTCAAAAGAGACCCAGTACTTC. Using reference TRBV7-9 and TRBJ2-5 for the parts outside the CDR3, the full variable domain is DTGVSQNPRHKITKRGQNVTFRCDPISEHNRLYWYRQTLGQGPEFLTYFQNEAQLEKSRLLSDRFSAERPKGSFSTLEIQRTEQGDSAMYLCASSPPSSKETQYFGPGTRLLVL.

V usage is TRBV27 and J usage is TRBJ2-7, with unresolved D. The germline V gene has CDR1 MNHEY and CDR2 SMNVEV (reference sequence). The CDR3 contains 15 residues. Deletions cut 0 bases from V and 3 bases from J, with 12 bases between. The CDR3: CASSLSADSHYEQYF. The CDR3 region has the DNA TGTGCCAGCAGTTTATCGGCCGACTCCCACTACGAGCAGTACTTC.